This T cell receptor (beta chain) emerged from a study of blood T cell repertoires in COVID-19. CDR1 LNHDA and CDR2 SQIVND come from the germline V gene (reference sequence). V lost 6 bases and J lost 0; bases outside the gene matches: 6. This CDR3 has 15 amino acids. Profiled with immunoSEQ multiplex PCR; TCRdb holds only in-frame clones, not every one. Of some 150,000 clones listed, more than 60% are singletons. On this clone: The identical CDR3 is also encoded by other nucleotide sequences in the sample.

This chain links TRBV19 with TRBJ2-7, with 9 bases aligning to TRBD1. Sequencing input: peripheral blood. This sequence originates from a woman between 50 and 59 years old with active or convalescent COVID-19. CDR3 in amino acids: CASSPGQGSSYEQYF. CDR3 nucleotide sequence: TGTGCCAGTAGCCCAGGACAGGGGAGCTCCTACGAGCAGTACTTC.